Described below is a single T cell receptor (beta chain) sequence and its context. Its antigen is still unknown. TCRdb's copy holds only in-frame clones and misses some; the assay was immunoSEQ multiplex PCR. The table shows 2 million to 2.5 million clones, with approximately 94% occurring only once. Germline V gene sequence: CDR1 SGHNT, CDR2 YYREEE (reference sequence). Trimming cost V 0 bases and J 2 bases; bases outside gene matches: 8. The CDR3 has 17 amino acids. The record originates from a study of shared clonotypes between healthy human individuals. Background on the study: Researchers drew samples from a couple of women and a few men aged 18 to 49. For every donor, three CD4 naive, three CD4 memory, two CD8 naive and one CD8 memory plates were used.

The study's findings and limits: In general, naive subsets displayed greater estimated richness than memory subsets did.

This receptor was identified in a man aged 18-30 years in good health. Source material: naive CD4+ T cells sorted from blood. Subset defined: CD45RA+ positively selected. This chain connects TRBV5-4 to TRBJ2-7, with 10 bases identical to TRBD1. CDR3 sequence reads: CASSLGNRGQGTYEQYF. The CDR3 DNA reads as TGTGCCAGCAGCTTGGGGAACCGGGGACAGGGGACCTACGAGCAGTACTTC.